This is a list of T cell receptor beta chains from one sample in a study of T cells in Graves' hyperthyroidism and ophthalmopathy. TCRdb reanalysed the multiplex PCR reads using MiXCR and keeps one entry per CDR3 protein. The sample holds about 640,000 distinct CDR3 sequences, around 20% seen once. The sequenced material came from blood. These receptors all come from a man aged 30 to 45 with Graves' ophthalmopathy. The CDR3 runs from the conserved cysteine through the conserved F or W. D genes are given only for firm matches. For some rows the clone size is stated as once, few or many, or as a class when expanded; others skip it.

clone_size: many; j_call: TRBJ2-7; v_call: TRBV11-2; d_call: TRBD1; cdr3_nt: TGTGCCAGCAGCTTCATGGGACAGGGTTACGAGCAGTACTTC; cdr3_aa: CASSFMGQGYEQYF
clone_size: -; j_call: TRBJ1-5; v_call: TRBV6-1; d_call: -; cdr3_nt: TGTGCCAGCAGTGAAAGGCAGGGGTACGCCGGTCAGCCCCAGCATTTT; cdr3_aa: CASSERQGYAGQPQHF
clone_size: many; j_call: TRBJ2-5; v_call: TRBV28; d_call: TRBD2; cdr3_nt: TGTGCCAGCAGTTTGGGACTAGTCTCAGAGACCCAGTACTTC; cdr3_aa: CASSLGLVSETQYF
clone_size: -; j_call: TRBJ1-4; v_call: TRBV15; d_call: -; cdr3_nt: TGTGCCACCAGCGGGAACTTTCTTTCGGTTGCAACTAATGAAAAACTGTTTTTT; cdr3_aa: CATSGNFLSVATNEKLFF
clone_size: few; j_call: TRBJ1-5; v_call: TRBV20-1; d_call: -; cdr3_nt: TGCAGTGCTAGCAACCCTAGTGGAGACAGCGTGAATTATAGCAATCAGCCCCAGCATTTT; cdr3_aa: CSASNPSGDSVNYSNQPQHF
clone_size: many; j_call: TRBJ1-5; v_call: TRBV30; d_call: -; cdr3_nt: TGTGCCTGGAGTGTAACCGGTAGCAATCAGCCCCAGCATTTT; cdr3_aa: CAWSVTGSNQPQHF
clone_size: few; j_call: TRBJ2-3; v_call: TRBV6-2/TRBV6-3; d_call: TRBD2; cdr3_nt: TGTGCCAGCAGTCTACTAGCGGGGATCACAGATACGCAGTATTTT; cdr3_aa: CASSLLAGITDTQYF
clone_size: few; j_call: TRBJ2-1; v_call: TRBV6-1; d_call: TRBD1; cdr3_nt: TGTGCCAGCAGTGAGGACAGGGATTGGAATGAGCAGTTCTTC; cdr3_aa: CASSEDRDWNEQFF
clone_size: -; j_call: TRBJ2-3; v_call: TRBV29-1; d_call: -; cdr3_nt: TGCAGCGTCGAAGACAGACCACTTAGCACAGATACGCAGTATTTT; cdr3_aa: CSVEDRPLSTDTQYF
clone_size: many; j_call: TRBJ2-5; v_call: TRBV13; d_call: -; cdr3_nt: TGTGCCAGCAGCGTCCATCGCCGTTCCGGGGAGACCCAGTACTTC; cdr3_aa: CASSVHRRSGETQYF
clone_size: -; j_call: TRBJ2-5; v_call: TRBV25-1; d_call: -; cdr3_nt: TGTGCCAGCAGTGAATACCTAAGCGAAGAGACCCAGTACTTC; cdr3_aa: CASSEYLSEETQYF
clone_size: -; j_call: TRBJ2-5; v_call: TRBV4-2; d_call: -; cdr3_nt: TGTGCCAGCAGCCAAGGGGCCGGGACTTGGGAGACCCAGTACTTC; cdr3_aa: CASSQGAGTWETQYF
clone_size: few; j_call: TRBJ1-6; v_call: TRBV28; d_call: TRBD1; cdr3_nt: TGTGCCAGCACCACAGGGACAGGGGTTTCACCCCTCCACTTT; cdr3_aa: CASTTGTGVSPLHF
clone_size: -; j_call: TRBJ2-7; v_call: TRBV29-1; d_call: -; cdr3_nt: TGCAGCGTTGAATTCGGGACTGCGACCTACGAGCAGTACTTC; cdr3_aa: CSVEFGTATYEQYF
clone_size: -; j_call: TRBJ2-7; v_call: TRBV20-1; d_call: -; cdr3_nt: TGCAGTGCTGGGACCGCGGGGCGCCTTACCTACGAGCAGTACTTC; cdr3_aa: CSAGTAGRLTYEQYF
clone_size: -; j_call: TRBJ2-3; v_call: TRBV19; d_call: TRBD1; cdr3_nt: TGTGCCAGTAGTATACAGGGGGTTGAGACAGATACGCAGTATTTT; cdr3_aa: CASSIQGVETDTQYF
clone_size: -; j_call: TRBJ2-1; v_call: TRBV3-1; d_call: -; cdr3_nt: TGTGCCAGCAGCCAAGTTCCGGGGGATGAGCAGTTCTTC; cdr3_aa: CASSQVPGDEQFF
clone_size: -; j_call: TRBJ1-1; v_call: TRBV5-1; d_call: -; cdr3_nt: TGCGCCAGCATTAAGGGGGAGAACACTGAAGCTTTCTTT; cdr3_aa: CASIKGENTEAFF
clone_size: few; j_call: TRBJ1-2; v_call: TRBV15; d_call: TRBD1; cdr3_nt: TGTGCCACCAGCAGGGGAGGGACAGGTGATTTGGATGGCTACACCTTC; cdr3_aa: CATSRGGTGDLDGYTF
clone_size: -; j_call: TRBJ2-7; v_call: TRBV3-1; d_call: TRBD2; cdr3_nt: TGTGCCAGCAGCCAAAGACTAGCGGGTGTAAAGGTTTACGAGCAGTACTTC; cdr3_aa: CASSQRLAGVKVYEQYF
clone_size: -; j_call: TRBJ2-3; v_call: TRBV28; d_call: -; cdr3_nt: TGTGCCAGCAGCTGGTCAGGGGTTGGCACAGATACGCAGTATTTT; cdr3_aa: CASSWSGVGTDTQYF
clone_size: few; j_call: TRBJ1-6; v_call: TRBV13; d_call: TRBD1; cdr3_nt: TGTGCCAGCAGCACAGGACAGGGGGGAAGTTTGAATTCACCCCTCCACTTT; cdr3_aa: CASSTGQGGSLNSPLHF
clone_size: few; j_call: TRBJ2-7; v_call: TRBV28; d_call: -; cdr3_nt: TGTGCCAGCATCGAATCCCCTCAAAGTAGCTCCTACGAGCAGTACTTC; cdr3_aa: CASIESPQSSSYEQYF
clone_size: -; j_call: TRBJ2-2; v_call: TRBV5-6; d_call: TRBD1; cdr3_nt: TGTGCCAGCAGCAGCGGGACAGGGGAGGGGGAGCTGTTTTTT; cdr3_aa: CASSSGTGEGELFF
clone_size: many; j_call: TRBJ1-1; v_call: TRBV29-1; d_call: -; cdr3_nt: TGCAGCGTCGGCCCGGGCCTCGCCAGTGAAGCTTTCTTT; cdr3_aa: CSVGPGLASEAFF
clone_size: few; j_call: TRBJ1-2; v_call: TRBV11-2; d_call: -; cdr3_nt: TGTGCCAGCAGCACGTCCAGGACATCTTCCTTTTTATATGGCTACACCTTC; cdr3_aa: CASSTSRTSSFLYGYTF
clone_size: many; j_call: TRBJ2-7; v_call: TRBV10-1; d_call: -; cdr3_nt: TGCGCCAGCAGTGCCCTGGGACCAGGGGAGCAGTACTTC; cdr3_aa: CASSALGPGEQYF
clone_size: -; j_call: TRBJ2-7; v_call: TRBV10-3; d_call: -; cdr3_nt: TGTGCCATCCGAGGGCCCGCTTCCTACGAGCAGTACTTC; cdr3_aa: CAIRGPASYEQYF
clone_size: few; j_call: TRBJ2-3; v_call: TRBV5-1; d_call: -; cdr3_nt: TGCGCCAGCAGCTTGGTAAACGGGGGCACAGATACGCAGTATTTT; cdr3_aa: CASSLVNGGTDTQYF
clone_size: many; j_call: TRBJ2-3; v_call: TRBV12-5; d_call: -; cdr3_nt: TGTGCTAGCGCAAACGGGGAGACTAGCACAGATACGCAGTATTTT; cdr3_aa: CASANGETSTDTQYF
clone_size: few; j_call: TRBJ1-1; v_call: TRBV7-9; d_call: -; cdr3_nt: TGTGCCAGCAGCTTAGGAGTTGGGGGACCTGAAGCTTTCTTT; cdr3_aa: CASSLGVGGPEAFF
clone_size: -; j_call: TRBJ2-3; v_call: TRBV13; d_call: TRBD2; cdr3_nt: TGTGCCAGCAGCTTATTCCCCGGGACTAGCGTCAGCACAGATACGCAGTATTTT; cdr3_aa: CASSLFPGTSVSTDTQYF
clone_size: -; j_call: TRBJ1-6; v_call: TRBV6-1; d_call: -; cdr3_nt: TGTGCCAGCAGTTCCGGACGGGAGAATTCACCCCTCCACTTT; cdr3_aa: CASSSGRENSPLHF
clone_size: few; j_call: TRBJ2-6; v_call: TRBV24-1; d_call: -; cdr3_nt: TGTGCCACCAGTGAAAACATGGGGGGGGCCAACGTCCTGACTTTC; cdr3_aa: CATSENMGGANVLTF
clone_size: once; j_call: TRBJ2-2; v_call: TRBV24-1; d_call: TRBD1; cdr3_nt: TGTGCCACCAGTGATCGTGACAGGGGAAGGACCGGGGAGCTGTTTTTT; cdr3_aa: CATSDRDRGRTGELFF
clone_size: many; j_call: TRBJ1-2; v_call: TRBV11-2; d_call: -; cdr3_nt: TGTGCCAGCAGCGGCCTGCGGGGGGCCAACTATGGCTACACCTTC; cdr3_aa: CASSGLRGANYGYTF
clone_size: -; j_call: TRBJ1-2; v_call: TRBV2; d_call: -; cdr3_nt: TGTGCCAGCAGTGGACCGCAGGGTTTTAGCTACACCTTC; cdr3_aa: CASSGPQGFSYTF
clone_size: -; j_call: TRBJ2-3; v_call: TRBV7-2; d_call: TRBD1; cdr3_nt: TGTGCCAGCGGTCGGGACAGGGGTCCAGATACGCAGTATTTT; cdr3_aa: CASGRDRGPDTQYF
clone_size: many; j_call: TRBJ1-2; v_call: TRBV28; d_call: TRBD1; cdr3_nt: TGTGCCAGCAGTTGGACAGGGGGTGATGGCTACACCTTC; cdr3_aa: CASSWTGGDGYTF
clone_size: many; j_call: TRBJ1-1; v_call: TRBV14; d_call: TRBD1; cdr3_nt: TGTGCCAGCAGCCCAGGGACAGCACGTCGTGAAGCTTTCTTT; cdr3_aa: CASSPGTARREAFF
clone_size: many; j_call: TRBJ2-3; v_call: TRBV11-2; d_call: -; cdr3_nt: TGTGCCAGCAGGCCCGTGGACGAAGATACGCAGTATTTT; cdr3_aa: CASRPVDEDTQYF
clone_size: once; j_call: TRBJ1-1; v_call: TRBV5-5; d_call: -; cdr3_nt: TGTGCCAGCAGCTTGGCCAGGGTACTGAACACTGAAGCTTTCTTT; cdr3_aa: CASSLARVLNTEAFF
clone_size: -; j_call: TRBJ2-1; v_call: TRBV29-1; d_call: TRBD1; cdr3_nt: TGCAGCGGGGGGGGACAGGGGGACAATGAGCAGTTCTTC; cdr3_aa: CSGGGQGDNEQFF
clone_size: few; j_call: TRBJ2-3; v_call: TRBV30; d_call: -; cdr3_nt: TGTGCCTGTGTTTCCCACATTGACAGCACAGATACGCAGTATTTT; cdr3_aa: CACVSHIDSTDTQYF
clone_size: many; j_call: TRBJ1-5; v_call: TRBV12-3/TRBV12-4; d_call: -; cdr3_nt: TGTGCCAGCAGTGCCCTAACAGGGCCCAATCAGCCCCAGCATTTT; cdr3_aa: CASSALTGPNQPQHF
clone_size: few; j_call: TRBJ2-1; v_call: TRBV27; d_call: TRBD2; cdr3_nt: TGTGCCAGCAGTTCAATAGGGACTAGCGGGAGGGGGAATGAGCAGTTCTTC; cdr3_aa: CASSSIGTSGRGNEQFF
clone_size: -; j_call: TRBJ2-7; v_call: TRBV4-1; d_call: TRBD2; cdr3_nt: TGCGCCAGCAGCCAAGTGGTACTAGCGGACTACGAGCAGTACTTC; cdr3_aa: CASSQVVLADYEQYF
clone_size: few; j_call: TRBJ1-1; v_call: TRBV20-1; d_call: -; cdr3_nt: TGCAGTCCCCGAGGAGCAAACACTGAAGCTTTCTTT; cdr3_aa: CSPRGANTEAFF
clone_size: -; j_call: TRBJ2-1; v_call: TRBV3-1; d_call: -; cdr3_nt: TGTGCCAGCAGCCAAGAGCAGTGGGGAGACAATGAGCAGTTCTTC; cdr3_aa: CASSQEQWGDNEQFF
clone_size: -; j_call: TRBJ2-7; v_call: TRBV11-2; d_call: TRBD2; cdr3_nt: TGTGCCACCAGGCGGCTAGCGGGAGTTTCCGAGCAGTACTTC; cdr3_aa: CATRRLAGVSEQYF
clone_size: many; j_call: TRBJ2-1; v_call: TRBV29-1; d_call: -; cdr3_nt: TGCAGCGTCGGGACTTCCCTTTACAATGAGCAGTTCTTC; cdr3_aa: CSVGTSLYNEQFF
clone_size: -; j_call: TRBJ2-7; v_call: TRBV7-9; d_call: TRBD2; cdr3_nt: TGTGCCAGCAGCACAGGACGGGGGGCCTACGAGCAGTACTTC; cdr3_aa: CASSTGRGAYEQYF
clone_size: few; j_call: TRBJ1-1; v_call: TRBV3-1; d_call: TRBD1; cdr3_nt: TGTGCCAGCAGCCAAGACCTTACAGGGGGCGGGACTGAAGCTTTCTTT; cdr3_aa: CASSQDLTGGGTEAFF
clone_size: once; j_call: TRBJ2-7; v_call: TRBV20-1; d_call: -; cdr3_nt: TGCAGTGCTCACTCAAATTACGAGCAGTACTTC; cdr3_aa: CSAHSNYEQYF
clone_size: many; j_call: TRBJ2-1; v_call: TRBV28; d_call: -; cdr3_nt: TGTGCCAGCAGTCCGAGTTTCGGCGGGGCCTCCTACAATGAGCAGTTCTTC; cdr3_aa: CASSPSFGGASYNEQFF
clone_size: many; j_call: TRBJ2-7; v_call: TRBV11-2; d_call: -; cdr3_nt: TGTGCCAGCAGCTTAGATTTAGGGGGTACCCTTTCCTACGAGCAGTACTTC; cdr3_aa: CASSLDLGGTLSYEQYF
clone_size: many; j_call: TRBJ1-1; v_call: TRBV4-1; d_call: -; cdr3_nt: TGCGCCAGCAGCCAAACCTATGGGGGAGATACTGAAGCTTTCTTT; cdr3_aa: CASSQTYGGDTEAFF